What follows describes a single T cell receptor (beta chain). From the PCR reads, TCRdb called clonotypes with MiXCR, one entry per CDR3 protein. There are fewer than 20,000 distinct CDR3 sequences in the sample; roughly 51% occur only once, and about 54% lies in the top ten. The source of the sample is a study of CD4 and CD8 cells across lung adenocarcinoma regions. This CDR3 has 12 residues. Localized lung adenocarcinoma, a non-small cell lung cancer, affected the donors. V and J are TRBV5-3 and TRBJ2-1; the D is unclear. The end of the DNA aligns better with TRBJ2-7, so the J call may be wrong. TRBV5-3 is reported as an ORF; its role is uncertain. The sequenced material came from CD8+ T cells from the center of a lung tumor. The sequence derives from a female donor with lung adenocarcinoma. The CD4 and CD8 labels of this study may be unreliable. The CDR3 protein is CARSLSGWEQYF. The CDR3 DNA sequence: TGTGCCAGAAGCTTGTCGGGTTGGGAGCAGTACTTC.